This T cell receptor beta chain appears in the sequencing data of a study of siplizumab effects on memory and regulatory T cells. The CDR3 consists of 15 residues. CDR1 is SGHRS and CDR2 is YFSETQ in the germline V gene. Unmatched junction bases numbered 3, after V lost 0 bases and J lost 5 bases. This table comes from immunoSEQ multiplex PCR, and its TCRdb copy is limited to in-frame clones, with some not included. Among about 91,000 clones listed, around 95% were seen once. Study-wide results and limits: The study found that siplizumab significantly reduced alloreactive sequences traceable to unstimulated CD4+ memory cells. A mean of about 62% of mappable alloreactive CD4+ clones were Treg-derived with siplizumab, compared with more than 25% in controls.

The study took three donor pairs, and their unstimulated naive, memory, effector memory and TEMRA subsets were sequenced. A remark on this clone: What it recognizes is unknown.

The chain employs TRBV5-1 and TRBJ2-3; TRBD2 matches 10 bases. The sample was naive CD4+ T cells sorted from blood. This sequence originates from a human donor in good health. CDR3 nucleotide sequence: TGCGCCAGCAGCTTGGAGCGGGGGGGCCAAGATACGCAGTATTTT. Translation: CASSLERGGQDTQYF. The whole variable domain, filled in from reference TRBV5-1 and TRBJ2-3, reads KAGVTQTPRYLIKTRGQQVTLSCSPISGHRSVSWYQQTPGQGLQFLFEYFSETQRNKGNFPGRFSGRQFSNSRSEMNVSTLELGDSALYLCASSLERGGQDTQYFGPGTRLTVL.